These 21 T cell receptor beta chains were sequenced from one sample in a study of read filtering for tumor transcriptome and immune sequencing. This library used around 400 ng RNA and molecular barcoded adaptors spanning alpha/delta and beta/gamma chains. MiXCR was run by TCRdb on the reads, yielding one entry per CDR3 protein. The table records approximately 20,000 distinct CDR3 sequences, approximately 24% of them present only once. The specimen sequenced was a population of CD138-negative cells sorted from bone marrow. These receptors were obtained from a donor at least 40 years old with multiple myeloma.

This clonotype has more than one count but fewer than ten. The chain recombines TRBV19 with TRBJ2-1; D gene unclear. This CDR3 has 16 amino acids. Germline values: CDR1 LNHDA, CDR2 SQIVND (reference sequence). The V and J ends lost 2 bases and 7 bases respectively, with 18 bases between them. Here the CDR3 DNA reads TGTGCCAGTAGTATATTTCCCTCCGGGCAGGCAAATGAGCAGTTCTTC. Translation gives CASSIFPSGQANEQFF.

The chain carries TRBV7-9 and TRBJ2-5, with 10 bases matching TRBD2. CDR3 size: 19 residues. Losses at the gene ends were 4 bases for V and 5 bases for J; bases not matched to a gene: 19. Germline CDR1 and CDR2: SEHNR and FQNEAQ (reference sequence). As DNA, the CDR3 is TGTGCCAGCAGCTCACAGGCATGGACTAGCGGATCCTCGGGGGAGACCCAGTACTTC. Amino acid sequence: CASSSQAWTSGSSGETQYF.

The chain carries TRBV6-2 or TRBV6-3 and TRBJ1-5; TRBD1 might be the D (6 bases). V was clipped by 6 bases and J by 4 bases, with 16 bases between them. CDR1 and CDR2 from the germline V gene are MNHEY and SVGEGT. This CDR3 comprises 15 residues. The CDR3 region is CASSTSAGTNQPQHF. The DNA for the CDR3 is TGTGCCAGCAGCACCTCGGCAGGGACAAATCAGCCCCAGCATTTT.

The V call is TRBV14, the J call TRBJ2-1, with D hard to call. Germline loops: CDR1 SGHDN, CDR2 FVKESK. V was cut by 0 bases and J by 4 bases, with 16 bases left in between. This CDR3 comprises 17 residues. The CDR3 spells CASSQEKLGNQYNEQFF. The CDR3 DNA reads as TGTGCCAGCAGCCAAGAAAAGTTGGGGAATCAATACAATGAGCAGTTCTTC.

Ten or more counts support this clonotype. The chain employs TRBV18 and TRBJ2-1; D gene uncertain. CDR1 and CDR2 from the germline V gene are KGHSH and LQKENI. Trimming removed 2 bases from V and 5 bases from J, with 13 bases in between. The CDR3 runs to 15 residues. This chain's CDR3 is CASSPAPTADNEQFF. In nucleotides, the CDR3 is TGTGCCAGCTCACCAGCGCCCACTGCGGACAATGAGCAGTTCTTC.

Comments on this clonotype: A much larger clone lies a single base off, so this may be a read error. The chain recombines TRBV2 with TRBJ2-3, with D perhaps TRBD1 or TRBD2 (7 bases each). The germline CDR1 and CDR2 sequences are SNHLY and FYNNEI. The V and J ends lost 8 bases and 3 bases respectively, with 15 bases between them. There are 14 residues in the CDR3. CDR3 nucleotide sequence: TGTGCCAGCGGTCGGCAGGGGGGGACAGATACGCAGTATTTT. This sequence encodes CASGRQGGTDTQYF.

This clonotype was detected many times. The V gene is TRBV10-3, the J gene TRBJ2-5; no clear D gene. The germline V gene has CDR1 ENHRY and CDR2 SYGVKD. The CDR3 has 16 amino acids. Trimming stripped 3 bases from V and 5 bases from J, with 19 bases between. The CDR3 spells CAISDSISASPETQYF. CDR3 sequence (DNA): TGTGCCATCAGTGACTCGATCTCGGCGTCTCCGGAGACCCAGTACTTC.

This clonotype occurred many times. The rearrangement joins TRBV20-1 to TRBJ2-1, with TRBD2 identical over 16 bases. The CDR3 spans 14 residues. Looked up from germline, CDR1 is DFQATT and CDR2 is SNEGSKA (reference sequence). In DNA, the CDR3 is TGCAGCCTAGGGACTAGCGGGAGGGCCGATGAGCAGTTCTTC. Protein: CSLGTSGRADEQFF.

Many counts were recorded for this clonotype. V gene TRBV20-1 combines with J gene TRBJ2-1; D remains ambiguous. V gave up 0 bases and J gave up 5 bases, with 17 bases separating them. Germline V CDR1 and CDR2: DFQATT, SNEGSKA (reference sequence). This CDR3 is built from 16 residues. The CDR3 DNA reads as TGCAGTGCTAGAGATTCGAGCGCAAGGGTTGACAATGAGCAGTTCTTC. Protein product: CSARDSSARVDNEQFF.

DNA of the CDR3: TGTGCCAGCAGTCCCTCGAAGGAGGCCCAGTACTTC. Its translation: CASSPSKEAQYF. The chain employs TRBV28 and TRBJ2-5, with D perhaps TRBD2 (5 bases). Trimming removed 5 bases at V and 9 bases at J, with 13 bases between. Germline CDR1 reads MDHEN; CDR2 reads SYDVKM. The CDR3 length is 12 residues.

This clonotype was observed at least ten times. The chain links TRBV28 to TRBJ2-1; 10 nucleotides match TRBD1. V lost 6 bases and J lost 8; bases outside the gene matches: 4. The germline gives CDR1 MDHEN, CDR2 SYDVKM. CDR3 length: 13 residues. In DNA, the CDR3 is TGTGCCAGCAGCCCGACAGGGGGCGATGAGCAGTTCTTC. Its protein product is CASSPTGGDEQFF.

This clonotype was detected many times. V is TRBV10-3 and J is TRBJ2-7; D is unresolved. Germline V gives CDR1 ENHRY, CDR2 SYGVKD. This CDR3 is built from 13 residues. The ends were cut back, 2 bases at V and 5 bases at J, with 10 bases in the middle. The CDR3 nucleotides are TGTGCCATCAGTGAGGGGAATCGGGACGAGCAGTACTTC. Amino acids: CAISEGNRDEQYF.

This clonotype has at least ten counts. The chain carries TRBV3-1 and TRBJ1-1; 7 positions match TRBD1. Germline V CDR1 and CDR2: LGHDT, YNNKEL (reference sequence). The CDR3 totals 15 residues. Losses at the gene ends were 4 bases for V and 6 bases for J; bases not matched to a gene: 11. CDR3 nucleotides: TGTGCCAGCAGCCGATCCGGAGGGGGCTCGGCTGAAGCTTTCTTT. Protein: CASSRSGGGSAEAFF. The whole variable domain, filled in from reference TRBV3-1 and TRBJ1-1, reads DTAVSQTPKYLVTQMGNDKSIKCEQNLGHDTMYWYKQDSKKFLKIMFSYNNKELIINETVPNRFSPKSPDKAHLNLHINSLELGDSAVYFCASSRSGGGSAEAFFGQGTRLTVV.

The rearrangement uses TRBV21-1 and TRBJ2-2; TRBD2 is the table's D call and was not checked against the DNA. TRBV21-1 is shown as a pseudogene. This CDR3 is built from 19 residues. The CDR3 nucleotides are TGTGCCAGCAGCAAAGACGGAGGACTAGCGGGAGGGCACACCGGGGAGCTGTTTTTT. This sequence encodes CASSKDGGLAGGHTGELFF.

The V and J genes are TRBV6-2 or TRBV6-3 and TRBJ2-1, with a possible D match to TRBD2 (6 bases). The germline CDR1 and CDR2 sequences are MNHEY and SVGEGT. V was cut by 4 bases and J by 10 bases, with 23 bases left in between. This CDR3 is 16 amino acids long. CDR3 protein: CASSCSTSGSTLEQFF. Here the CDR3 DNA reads TGTGCCAGCAGTTGCTCGACTAGTGGGAGTACACTGGAGCAGTTCTTC.

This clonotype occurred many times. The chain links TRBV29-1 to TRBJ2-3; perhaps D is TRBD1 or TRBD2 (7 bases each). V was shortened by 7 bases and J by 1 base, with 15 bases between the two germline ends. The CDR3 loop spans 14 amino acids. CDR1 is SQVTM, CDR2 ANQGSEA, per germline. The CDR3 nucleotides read TGCAGCGCGTGGGGGGGACAGCGCACAGATACGCAGTATTTT. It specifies CSAWGGQRTDTQYF.

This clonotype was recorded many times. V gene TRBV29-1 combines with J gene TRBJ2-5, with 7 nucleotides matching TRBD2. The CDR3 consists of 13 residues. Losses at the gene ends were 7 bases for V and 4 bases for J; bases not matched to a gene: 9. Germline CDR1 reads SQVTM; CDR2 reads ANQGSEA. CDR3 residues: CSAGGILRETQYF. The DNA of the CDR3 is TGCAGCGCCGGGGGGATTCTCAGAGAGACCCAGTACTTC.

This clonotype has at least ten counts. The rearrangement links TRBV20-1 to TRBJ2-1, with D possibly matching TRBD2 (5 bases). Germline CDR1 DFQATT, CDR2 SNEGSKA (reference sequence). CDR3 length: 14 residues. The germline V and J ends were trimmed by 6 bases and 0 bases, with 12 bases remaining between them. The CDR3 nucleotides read TGCAGTGCAAAACCTAGCACCTCCTACAATGAGCAGTTCTTC. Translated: CSAKPSTSYNEQFF.

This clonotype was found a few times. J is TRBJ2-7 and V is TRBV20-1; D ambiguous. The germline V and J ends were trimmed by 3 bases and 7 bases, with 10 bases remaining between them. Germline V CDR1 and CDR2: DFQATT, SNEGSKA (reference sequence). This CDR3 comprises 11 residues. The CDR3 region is CSARGMIEQYF. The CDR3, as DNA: TGCAGTGCTAGGGGAATGATAGAGCAGTACTTC.

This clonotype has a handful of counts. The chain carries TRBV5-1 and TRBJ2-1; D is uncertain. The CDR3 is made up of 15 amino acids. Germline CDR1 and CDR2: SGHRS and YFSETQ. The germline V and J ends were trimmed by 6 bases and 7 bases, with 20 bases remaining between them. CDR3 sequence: CASIKEPELGNEQFF. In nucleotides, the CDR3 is TGCGCCAGCATTAAAGAACCCGAGCTAGGGAATGAGCAGTTCTTC.

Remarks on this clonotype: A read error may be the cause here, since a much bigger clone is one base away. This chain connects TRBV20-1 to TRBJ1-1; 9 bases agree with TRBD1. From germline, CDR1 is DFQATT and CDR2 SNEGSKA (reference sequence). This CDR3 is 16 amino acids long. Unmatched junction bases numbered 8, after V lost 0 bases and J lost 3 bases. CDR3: CSARDFGTGLDTEAFF. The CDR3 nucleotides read TGCAGTGCTAGAGATTTTGGGACAGGGCTTGACACTGAAGCTTTCTTT.